These 17 T cell receptor beta chains were all obtained from the same sample, sequenced in a study of T cells after somatic rescue of genetic block. Assay: immunoSEQ multiplex PCR; the TCRdb copy retains only in-frame clones and omits some. The sample carries over 95,000 clones, 75% to 95% recorded once. Sequenced: peripheral blood mononuclear cells (PBMCs). The receptors originated from a woman between 18 and 30 years old.

The chain employs TRBV5-1 and TRBJ2-5; D not resolved. V dropped 1 base and J dropped 5 bases, with 6 bases sitting between them. CDR1 SGHRS and CDR2 YFSETQ come from the germline V gene. The CDR3 spans 12 residues. The CDR3 bases are TGCGCCAGCAGCTTGCCCGGGGAGACCCAGTACTTC. Its protein product is CASSLPGETQYF.

This chain uses TRBV30 with TRBJ1-6, with D maybe TRBD1 (6 bases). The CDR3 consists of 16 residues. The germline V gene encodes CDR1 GTSNPN and CDR2 SVGIG (reference sequence). V shed 3 bases and J shed 6 bases, with 18 bases lying between them. CDR3 in amino acids: CAWRLTQRQVNSPLHF. DNA of the CDR3: TGTGCCTGGAGGCTAACCCAACGACAGGTTAATTCACCCCTCCACTTT.

V and J are TRBV7-2 and TRBJ1-5, with 8 nucleotides matching TRBD1. Per the germline V gene, CDR1 is SGHTA and CDR2 is FQGNSA. The CDR3 contains 16 residues. J was trimmed by 3 bases and V by 3 bases; bases with no gene match: 7. CDR3 nucleotides: TGTGCCAGCAGCTTCCGACAGGGGTCGTACAATCAGCCCCAGCATTTT. It specifies CASSFRQGSYNQPQHF.

This chain joins TRBV16 and TRBJ1-1; D gene unclear. The ends were cut back, 2 bases at V and 7 bases at J, with 5 bases in the middle. From germline, CDR1 is KGHSY and CDR2 FQNENV. The CDR3 sequence is 11 residues long. The CDR3 DNA reads as TGTGCCAGCAGCCAACGGAGTGAAGCTTTCTTT. It is translated as CASSQRSEAFF. Combining the CDR3 with reference TRBV16 and TRBJ1-1 gives the whole variable domain GEEVAQTPKHLVRGEGQKAKLYCAPIKGHSYVFWYQQVLKNEFKFLISFQNENVFDETGMPKERFSAKCLPNSPCSLEIQATKLEDSAVYFCASSQRSEAFFGQGTRLTVV.

The genes are TRBV5-1 and TRBJ2-3, with D perhaps TRBD2 (6 bases). Trimming took off 4 bases at V and 2 bases at J, with 11 bases between the two ends. CDR1 is SGHRS, CDR2 YFSETQ, per germline. The CDR3 consists of 14 residues. The CDR3 DNA sequence: TGCGCCAGCAGCCTGGGACTCCCCACAGATACGCAGTATTTT. Protein product: CASSLGLPTDTQYF. Complete variable domain (other parts from reference TRBV5-1 and TRBJ2-3): KAGVTQTPRYLIKTRGQQVTLSCSPISGHRSVSWYQQTPGQGLQFLFEYFSETQRNKGNFPGRFSGRQFSNSRSEMNVSTLELGDSALYLCASSLGLPTDTQYFGPGTRLTVL.

The chain employs TRBV11-3 and TRBJ2-2, with TRBD2 identical over 9 bases. V trimming: 3 bases; J trimming: 0 bases; junction bases outside the gene matches: 2. The CDR3 is made up of 16 amino acids. The germline V gene has CDR1 SGHNT and CDR2 YENEEA. The CDR3 loop is CASSFIAGANTGELFF. The CDR3 DNA is TGTGCCAGCAGCTTTATAGCGGGGGCGAACACCGGGGAGCTGTTTTTT.

The V and J genes are TRBV21-1 and TRBJ2-7; the listed D gene, TRBD2, was not tested against the DNA. TRBV21-1 is a recognized pseudogene. The CDR3 is 12 amino acids. This CDR3 is CASTWGDYEQYF. In nucleotides, the CDR3 is TGTGCCAGCACTTGGGGAGACTACGAGCAGTACTTC.

The CDR3 DNA sequence: TGTGCCTGGAGTGTATTCAGTGAAGCTTTCTTT. Translation: CAWSVFSEAFF. This sequence joins TRBV30 and TRBJ1-1; D uncertain. V gave up 0 bases and J gave up 7 bases, with 6 bases separating them. This CDR3 is built from 11 residues. The V gene's germline CDR1 is GTSNPN and CDR2 SVGIG (reference sequence). Variable domain in full (rest from reference TRBV30 and TRBJ1-1): SQTIHQWPATLVQPVGSPLSLECTVEGTSNPNLYWYRQAAGRGLQLLFYSVGIGQISSEVPQNLSASRPQDRQFILSSKKLLLSDSGFYLCAWSVFSEAFFGQGTRLTVV.

The gene calls are TRBV6-6 and TRBJ2-1; 10 positions agree with TRBD2. The CDR3 consists of 15 residues. Germline V gene sequence: CDR1 MNHNY, CDR2 SVGAGI (reference sequence). Trimming cost V 5 bases and J 6 bases; bases outside gene matches: 7. CDR3 amino acids: CASSRGLAKGNEQFF. CDR3 DNA sequence: TGTGCCAGCAGTCGGGGACTAGCGAAAGGCAATGAGCAGTTCTTC.

The rearrangement links TRBV7-2 to TRBJ1-2; 7 bases agree with TRBD1. The CDR3 sequence is 17 residues long. The germline CDR1 and CDR2 sequences are SGHTA and FQGNSA. V lost 2 bases and J lost 6; bases outside the gene matches: 15. The CDR3 reads CASSLRQGVTGGNGYTF. As DNA, the CDR3 is TGTGCCAGCAGCTTAAGACAGGGTGTAACCGGTGGGAATGGCTACACCTTC.

The chain couples TRBV30 to TRBJ2-1; 10 bases are a match to TRBD2. The V segment lost 3 bases and the J segment 4 bases; nucleotides outside the gene matches: 6. The germline CDR1 and CDR2 sequences are GTSNPN and SVGIG (reference sequence). This CDR3 is 15 amino acids long. In DNA form, the CDR3 reads TGTGCCTGGAGCTCCAGCGGGGGGGCATACAATGAGCAGTTCTTC. Protein: CAWSSSGGAYNEQFF.

The chain recombines TRBV7-9 with TRBJ1-1; TRBD1 might be the D (6 bases). The CDR3 spans 16 residues. Germline CDR1 SEHNR, CDR2 FQNEAQ (reference sequence). Trimming took off 1 base at V and 0 bases at J, with 12 bases between the two ends. The CDR3 reads CASSLVRTAMNTEAFF. Here the CDR3 DNA reads TGTGCCAGCAGCTTAGTTCGGACAGCTATGAACACTGAAGCTTTCTTT.

The chain has TRBV28 and TRBJ2-1; TRBD1 is a possible D gene (5 bases). Germline V CDR1 and CDR2: MDHEN, SYDVKM. Trimming removed 5 bases from V and 1 base from J, with 18 bases in between. The CDR3 has 17 residues. The CDR3 coding sequence is TGTGCCAGCAGTCCCCACGGGCAGGGCCCGTCCTACAATGAGCAGTTCTTC. It encodes CASSPHGQGPSYNEQFF.

This chain joins TRBV7-9 and TRBJ2-5, with 8 bases aligning to TRBD2. Germline V gene data show CDR1 as SEHNR and CDR2 as FQNEAQ (reference sequence). The length of the CDR3 is 17 residues. V trimming: 5 bases; J trimming: 5 bases; junction bases outside the gene matches: 16. In DNA form, the CDR3 reads TGTGCCAGCAGCCCCCCGGGGGGGGGCCCCTTGGCGGAGACCCAGTACTTC. Its translation: CASSPPGGGPLAETQYF. The variable domain in full, completed from reference TRBV7-9 and TRBJ2-5, reads DTGVSQNPRHKITKRGQNVTFRCDPISEHNRLYWYRQTLGQGPEFLTYFQNEAQLEKSRLLSDRFSAERPKGSFSTLEIQRTEQGDSAMYLCASSPPGGGPLAETQYFGPGTRLLVL.

The chain couples TRBV7-6 to TRBJ2-7; 7 nucleotides align to TRBD1. V was pared by 5 bases and J by 0 bases, with 4 bases of the junction left unmatched. CDR1 is SGHVS, CDR2 FNYEAQ, per germline. The CDR3 consists of 14 residues. CDR3: CASSRDRASYEQYF. For the CDR3, the DNA is TGTGCCAGCAGCCGGGACAGAGCCTCCTACGAGCAGTACTTC.

The rearrangement links TRBV19 to TRBJ1-5; maybe TRBD1 (5 bases). The CDR3 contains 16 residues. V lost 4 bases, J lost 4 bases, and 17 bases lay in between. The germline CDR1 and CDR2 sequences are LNHDA and SQIVND (reference sequence). CDR3 loop: CASSTPAGWLNQPQHF. As DNA, the CDR3 is TGTGCCAGTAGTACCCCGGCAGGGTGGTTAAATCAGCCCCAGCATTTT.

The chain couples TRBV7-9 to TRBJ1-1, with a tentative D call TRBD1 (5 bases). Trimming stripped 6 bases from V and 2 bases from J, with 7 bases between. The CDR3 consists of 12 residues. The germline CDR1 and CDR2 sequences are SEHNR and FQNEAQ (reference sequence). The CDR3 spells CASRTANTEAFF. CDR3 nucleotide sequence: TGTGCCAGCAGGACAGCCAACACTGAAGCTTTCTTT.